Listed below are T cell receptor beta chains from one sample, sequenced in a study of shared clonotypes between healthy human individuals. Libraries were prepared by immunoSEQ multiplex PCR; TCRdb keeps only in-frame clonotypes and omits some of them. Of about 1.1 million clones in the sample, 70% to 80% were seen once. Sequencing was performed on memory CD4+ T cells from PBMCs. The receptors come from a man aged 18 to 29 in good health. Some clones in this sample may be carry-over from other donors' samples. CDR3s include the opening cysteine and the closing phenylalanine or tryptophan.

>TRBJ2-1|TRBV28
CASSRWAGGYSEQFF
>TRBJ2-2|TRBV18
CASRISGELFF
>TRBJ2-2|TRBV4-3
CASSPFGIGVSTGELFF
>TRBJ1-2|TRBV2
CASSGDLYYGYTF
>TRBJ1-1|TRBV28
CASRDWGPNTEAFF
>TRBJ2-2|TRBV6-5
CASSFVVDTGELFF
>TRBJ1-2|TRBV19
CASTPRTGGTYGYTF
>TRBJ1-2|TRBV4-1
CASSQDFGPKDGYTF
>TRBJ2-3|TRBV5-1
CASSLAAGTSRDTQYF
>TRBJ2-1|TRBV5-1
CASSLGIAGNYNEQFF
>TRBJ2-1|TRBV11-2
CASTSSGRPNEQFF
>TRBJ2-1|TRBV2
CASSGYVGGKNEQFF
>TRBJ2-7|TRBV6-5
CASSYNQIEGIYEQYF
>TRBJ2-5|TRBV7-7
CASSLGSGRGWETQYF
>TRBJ1-2|TRBV6-1
CASSEASGGPSPNYGYTF
>TRBJ1-5|TRBV5-8
CASSPRDRGQPQHF
>TRBJ2-7|TRBV10-3
CATQYTSGAYEQYF
>TRBJ2-7|TRBV7-3
CASSLTQTYEQYF
>TRBJ1-5|TRBV7-2
CASSDYRAQPQHF
>TRBJ2-1|TRBV6-6
CASSYGHLAGGQFF
>TRBJ1-1|TRBV5-8
CASSVTGSGTEAFF
>TRBJ2-1|TRBV5-1
CASSLNGLNNEQFF
>TRBJ2-1|TRBV11-2
CASSLRTSRFDEQFF
>TRBJ2-7|TRBV6-6
CASSYAGGTSYEQYF
>TRBJ2-7|TRBV4-3
CASSQGRAQGAGGRQYF
>TRBJ2-1|TRBV4-1
CASSQRIAGRWLFF
>TRBJ2-1|TRBV13
CASSFLVPGHLHSSYNEQFF
>TRBJ1-1|TRBV2
CASSSRQSGVTIYTEAFF
>TRBJ2-5|TRBV7-9
CASSPSGETQYF
>TRBJ1-2|TRBV7-8
CASSPRGQPNYGYTF
>TRBJ2-5|TRBV7-2
CASSLALRGGQETQYF
>TRBJ2-5|TRBV18
CASSTGVQETQYF
>TRBJ1-5|TRBV27
CASSLRTGEQPQHF
>TRBJ2-3|TRBV11-2
CASSHKDTQYF
>TRBJ2-7|TRBV6-1
CASSEARNPRSGYEQYF
>TRBJ2-2|TRBV9
CASSRTSGSTGELFF
>TRBJ2-7|TRBV7-2
CASSLRGGAGDTYEQYF
>TRBJ1-2|TRBV15
CATQKDRGRWYGYTF
>TRBJ2-3|TRBV28
CASSSLAGDGTDTQYF
>TRBJ2-5|TRBV18
CASSPGAGSGETQYF
>TRBJ1-5|TRBV27
CASSLEGGPRQPQHF
>TRBJ1-2|TRBV7-2
CASSPRTGWGYGYTF
>TRBJ1-2|TRBV29-1
CSVEENYGYTF
>TRBJ2-7|TRBV2
CASSPSTKRSYEQYF
>TRBJ2-1|TRBV6-4
CASSKLPYNEQFF
>TRBJ2-7|TRBV30
CAWGRSGTYEQYF
>TRBJ1-1|TRBV19
CASQPDGQRNTEAFF
>TRBJ2-3|TRBV5-1
CASSLSAISDTQYF
>TRBJ2-1|TRBV5-1
CASSLGLASYNEQFF
>TRBJ2-7|TRBV9
CASSPEGWASYEQYF
>TRBJ1-3|TRBV7-7
CASSLGPSGNTIYF